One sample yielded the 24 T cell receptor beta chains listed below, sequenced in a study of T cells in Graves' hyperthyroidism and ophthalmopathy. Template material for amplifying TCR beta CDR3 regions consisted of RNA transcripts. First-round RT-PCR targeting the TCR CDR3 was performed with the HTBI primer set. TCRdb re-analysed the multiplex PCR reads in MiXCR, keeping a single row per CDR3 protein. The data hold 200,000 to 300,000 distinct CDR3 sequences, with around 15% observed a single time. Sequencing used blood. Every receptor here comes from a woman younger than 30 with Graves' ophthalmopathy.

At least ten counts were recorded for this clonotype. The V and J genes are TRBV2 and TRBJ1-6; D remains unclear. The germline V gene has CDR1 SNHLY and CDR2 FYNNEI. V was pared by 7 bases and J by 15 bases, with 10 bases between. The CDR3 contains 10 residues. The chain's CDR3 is CASTGEGLHF. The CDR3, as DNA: TGTGCCAGCACGGGTGAAGGCCTCCACTTT.

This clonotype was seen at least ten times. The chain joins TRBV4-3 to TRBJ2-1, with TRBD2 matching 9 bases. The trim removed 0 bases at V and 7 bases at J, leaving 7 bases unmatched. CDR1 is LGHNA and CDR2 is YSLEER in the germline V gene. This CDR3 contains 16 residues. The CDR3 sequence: CASSQDLSTSGNEQFF. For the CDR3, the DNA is TGCGCCAGCAGCCAAGATCTCTCCACTAGCGGGAATGAGCAGTTCTTC.

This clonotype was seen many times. In DNA, the CDR3 is TGCGCCAGCAGCTCGGGACAGGGCCTCAATCAGCCCCAGCATTTT. Translated: CASSSGQGLNQPQHF. The chain carries TRBV5-1 and TRBJ1-5; 9 positions match TRBD1. Germline values: CDR1 SGHRS, CDR2 YFSETQ. V dropped 3 bases and J dropped 3; count of bases not matched to a gene: 4. This CDR3 is built from 15 residues. Using reference TRBV5-1 and TRBJ1-5 for the parts outside the CDR3, the full variable domain is KAGVTQTPRYLIKTRGQQVTLSCSPISGHRSVSWYQQTPGQGLQFLFEYFSETQRNKGNFPGRFSGRQFSNSRSEMNVSTLELGDSALYLCASSSGQGLNQPQHFGDGTRLSIL.

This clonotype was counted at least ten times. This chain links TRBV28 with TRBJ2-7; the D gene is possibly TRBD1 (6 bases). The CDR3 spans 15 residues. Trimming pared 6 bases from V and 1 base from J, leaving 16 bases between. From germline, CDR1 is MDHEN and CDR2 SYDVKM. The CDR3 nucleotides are TGTGCCAGCAGACCCAGGACAGCCTATTCCTACGAGCAGTACTTC. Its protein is CASRPRTAYSYEQYF.

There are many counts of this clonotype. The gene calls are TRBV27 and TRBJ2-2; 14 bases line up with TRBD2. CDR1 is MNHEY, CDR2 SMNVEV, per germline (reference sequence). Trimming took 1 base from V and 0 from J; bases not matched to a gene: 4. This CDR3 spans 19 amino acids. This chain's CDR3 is CASSLLGTSGRANTGELFF. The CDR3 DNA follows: TGTGCCAGCAGTTTATTGGGGACTAGCGGGAGAGCGAACACCGGGGAGCTGTTTTTT.

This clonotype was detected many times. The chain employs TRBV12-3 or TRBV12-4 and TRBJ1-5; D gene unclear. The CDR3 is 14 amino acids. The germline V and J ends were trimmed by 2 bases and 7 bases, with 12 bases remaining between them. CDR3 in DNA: TGTGCCAGCAGTTTAAGCTCAACGGGGCAGCCCCAGCATTTT. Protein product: CASSLSSTGQPQHF.

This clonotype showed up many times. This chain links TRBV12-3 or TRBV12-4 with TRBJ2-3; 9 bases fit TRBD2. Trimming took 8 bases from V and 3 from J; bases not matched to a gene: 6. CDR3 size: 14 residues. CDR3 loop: CASGRGRGTDTQYF. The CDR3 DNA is TGTGCCAGCGGCCGCGGGAGGGGAACAGATACGCAGTATTTT.

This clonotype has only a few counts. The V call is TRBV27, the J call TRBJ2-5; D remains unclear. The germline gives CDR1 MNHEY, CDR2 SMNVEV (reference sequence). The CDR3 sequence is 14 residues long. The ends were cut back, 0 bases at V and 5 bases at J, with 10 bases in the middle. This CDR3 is CASSLSYAAETQYF. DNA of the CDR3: TGTGCCAGCAGTTTATCGTACGCCGCGGAGACCCAGTACTTC.

CDR3 nucleotide sequence: TGTGCCAGCAGCGGGGGGACTGGCGTAGGGAAACTGTTTTTT. Protein product: CASSGGTGVGKLFF. The rearrangement links TRBV5-6 to TRBJ1-4; the D gene is possibly TRBD1 (5 bases). The V gene's germline CDR1 is SGHDT and CDR2 YYEEEE. This CDR3 comprises 14 residues. V dropped 4 bases and J dropped 11 bases, with 18 bases sitting between them.

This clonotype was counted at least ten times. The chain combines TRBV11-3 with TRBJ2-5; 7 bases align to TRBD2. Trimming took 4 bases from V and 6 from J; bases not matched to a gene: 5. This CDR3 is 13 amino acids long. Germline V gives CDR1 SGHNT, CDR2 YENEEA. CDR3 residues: CASSSWDYQTQYF. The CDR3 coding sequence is TGTGCCAGCAGCTCATGGGACTATCAGACCCAGTACTTC.

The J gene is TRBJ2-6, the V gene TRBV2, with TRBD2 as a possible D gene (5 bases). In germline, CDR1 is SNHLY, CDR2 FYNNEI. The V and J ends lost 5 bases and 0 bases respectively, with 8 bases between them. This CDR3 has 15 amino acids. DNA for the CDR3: TGTGCCAGCAGTCCGGGGTCCTCTGGGGCCAACGTCCTGACTTTC. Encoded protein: CASSPGSSGANVLTF.

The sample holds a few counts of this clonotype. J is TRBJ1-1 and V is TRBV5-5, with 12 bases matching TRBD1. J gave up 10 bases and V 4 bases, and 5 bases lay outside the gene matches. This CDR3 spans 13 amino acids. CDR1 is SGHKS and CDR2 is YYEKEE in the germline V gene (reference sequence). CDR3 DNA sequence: TGTGCCAGCAGCACCGGGACAGGGGGCCCAGCTTTCTTT. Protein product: CASSTGTGGPAFF.

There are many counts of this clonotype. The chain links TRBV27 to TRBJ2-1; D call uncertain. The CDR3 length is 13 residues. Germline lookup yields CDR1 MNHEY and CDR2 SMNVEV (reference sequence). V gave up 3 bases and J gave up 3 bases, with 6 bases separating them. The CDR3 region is CASSFSFYNEQFF. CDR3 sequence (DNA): TGTGCCAGCAGTTTTTCGTTCTACAATGAGCAGTTCTTC.

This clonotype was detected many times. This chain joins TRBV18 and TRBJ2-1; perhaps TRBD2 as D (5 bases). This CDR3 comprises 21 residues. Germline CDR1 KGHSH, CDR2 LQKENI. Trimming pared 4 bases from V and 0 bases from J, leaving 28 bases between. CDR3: CASSRAQGLHSVASSYNEQFF. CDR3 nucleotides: TGTGCCAGCTCACGCGCACAAGGACTGCACTCTGTTGCCAGCTCCTACAATGAGCAGTTCTTC.

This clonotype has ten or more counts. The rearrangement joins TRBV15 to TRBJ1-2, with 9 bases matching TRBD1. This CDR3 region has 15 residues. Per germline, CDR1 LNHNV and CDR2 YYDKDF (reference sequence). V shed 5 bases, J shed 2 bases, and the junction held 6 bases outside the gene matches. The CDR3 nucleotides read TGTGCCACCAGCCCCGAACAGGGGGCGAACTATGGCTACACCTTC. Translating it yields CATSPEQGANYGYTF. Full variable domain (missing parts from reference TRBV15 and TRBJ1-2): DAMVIQNPRYQVTQFGKPVTLSCSQTLNHNVMYWYQQKSSQAPKLLFHYYDKDFNNEADTPDNFQSRRPNTSFCFLDIRSPGLGDTAMYLCATSPEQGANYGYTFGSGTRLTVV.

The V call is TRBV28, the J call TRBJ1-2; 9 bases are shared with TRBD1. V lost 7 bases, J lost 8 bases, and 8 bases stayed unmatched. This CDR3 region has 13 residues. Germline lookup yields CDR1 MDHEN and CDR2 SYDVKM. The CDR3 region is CASTYGQGWGYTF. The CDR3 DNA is TGTGCCAGCACCTACGGACAGGGGTGGGGCTACACCTTC.

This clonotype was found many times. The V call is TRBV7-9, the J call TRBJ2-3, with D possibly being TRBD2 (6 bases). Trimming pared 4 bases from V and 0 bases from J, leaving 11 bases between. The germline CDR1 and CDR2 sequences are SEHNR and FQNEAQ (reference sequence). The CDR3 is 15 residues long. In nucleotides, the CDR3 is TGTGCCAGCAGCTCGACTAGGACTAGCACAGATACGCAGTATTTT. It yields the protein CASSSTRTSTDTQYF.

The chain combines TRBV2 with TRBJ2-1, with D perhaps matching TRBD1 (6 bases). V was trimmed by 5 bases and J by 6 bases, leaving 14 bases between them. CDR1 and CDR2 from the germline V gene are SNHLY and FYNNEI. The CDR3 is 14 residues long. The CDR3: CASSSYRDRNEQFF. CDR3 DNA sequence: TGTGCCAGCAGTTCATACAGGGACCGCAATGAGCAGTTCTTC.

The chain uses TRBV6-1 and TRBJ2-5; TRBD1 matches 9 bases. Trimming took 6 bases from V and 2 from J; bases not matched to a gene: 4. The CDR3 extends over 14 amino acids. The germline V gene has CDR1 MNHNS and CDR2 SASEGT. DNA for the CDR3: TGTGCCAGCAGGATGGACAGGGGTCAAGAGACCCAGTACTTC. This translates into CASRMDRGQETQYF.

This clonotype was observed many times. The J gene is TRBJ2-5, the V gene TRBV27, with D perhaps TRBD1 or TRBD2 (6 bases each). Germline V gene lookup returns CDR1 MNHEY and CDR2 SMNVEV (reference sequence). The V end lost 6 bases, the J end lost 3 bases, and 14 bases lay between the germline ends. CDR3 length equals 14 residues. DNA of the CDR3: TGTGCCAGCAGCCCCGGGGGCAGGGAAGAGACCCAGTACTTC. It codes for CASSPGGREETQYF.

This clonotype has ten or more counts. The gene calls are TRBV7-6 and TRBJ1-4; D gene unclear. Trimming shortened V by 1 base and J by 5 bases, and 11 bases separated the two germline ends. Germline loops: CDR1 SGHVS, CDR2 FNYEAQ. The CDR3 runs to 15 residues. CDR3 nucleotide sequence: TGTGCCAGCAGCTTAGATTTGGGCCTGAATGAAAAACTGTTTTTT. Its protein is CASSLDLGLNEKLFF.

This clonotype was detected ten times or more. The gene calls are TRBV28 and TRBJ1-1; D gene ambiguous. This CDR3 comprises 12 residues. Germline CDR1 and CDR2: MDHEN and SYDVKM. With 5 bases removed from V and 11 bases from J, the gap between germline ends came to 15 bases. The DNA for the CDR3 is TGTGCCAGCAGTATAAACGGGGTGCAGGCTTTCTTT. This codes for CASSINGVQAFF.

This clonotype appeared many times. CDR3 region: CAWSRYEQFF. CDR3 DNA: TGTGCCTGGAGTAGGTATGAGCAGTTCTTC. The chain employs TRBV30 and TRBJ2-1; no clear D gene. Trimming took 2 bases from V and 8 from J, leaving 4 bases between them. This CDR3 contains 10 residues. Looked up from germline, CDR1 is GTSNPN and CDR2 is SVGIG (reference sequence).

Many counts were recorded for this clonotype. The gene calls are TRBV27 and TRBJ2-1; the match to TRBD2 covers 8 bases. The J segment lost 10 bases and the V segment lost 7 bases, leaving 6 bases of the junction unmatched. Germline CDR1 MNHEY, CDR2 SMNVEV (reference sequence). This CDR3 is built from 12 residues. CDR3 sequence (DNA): TGTGCCAGCAAGACGGGGGGGGCCGAGCAGTTCTTC. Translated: CASKTGGAEQFF.